What follows are 14 T cell receptor beta chains derived from one specimen sequenced in a study of shared clonotypes between healthy human individuals. Sequencing used immunoSEQ multiplex PCR; TCRdb keeps in-frame clones, though not all of them. The data show 1,400,000 or so clones, less than 99% seen once. The material sequenced was naive CD4+ T cells sorted from blood. Subset: CD45RA+ positively selected. The receptor source for this set is a man aged 25-45 years in good health.

The V call is TRBV6-5, the J call TRBJ2-3; no definite D call. V lost 6 bases and J 1 base, leaving 11 bases between the germline ends. This CDR3 has 14 amino acids. The V gene's germline CDR1 is MNHEY and CDR2 SVGAGI. The CDR3 spells CASSQTVGTDTQYF. The DNA for the CDR3 is TGTGCCAGCAGCCAAACTGTAGGCACAGATACGCAGTATTTT.

The chain links TRBV28 to TRBJ2-7, with TRBD1 identical over 7 bases. The CDR3 runs 15 residues. CDR1 and CDR2 from the germline V gene are MDHEN and SYDVKM. Losses at the gene ends were 1 base for V and 0 bases for J; bases not matched to a gene: 3. CDR3 in amino acids: CASSLFGTASYEQYF. In DNA, the CDR3 is TGTGCCAGCAGTTTATTCGGGACAGCCTCCTACGAGCAGTACTTC.

This clone was detected only once. This chain joins TRBV21-1 and TRBJ2-5; the table's D gene call, TRBD2, was not cross checked with the DNA. TRBV21-1 is recorded as a pseudogene. The CDR3 spans 15 residues. The CDR3 DNA follows: TGTGCCAGCAGTACGGGACTAGCGGGAGAAGAGACCCAGTACTTC. Translating it yields CASSTGLAGEETQYF.

J is TRBJ2-1 and V is TRBV6-6; 13 bases are a match to TRBD2. The CDR3 is 16 amino acids. The J segment lost 8 bases and the V segment lost 6 bases, leaving 10 bases of the junction unmatched. Per germline, CDR1 MNHNY and CDR2 SVGAGI (reference sequence). The CDR3 loop reads CASSRTSGGPYDEQFF. DNA for the CDR3: TGTGCCAGCAGCAGGACTAGCGGGGGACCCTATGATGAGCAGTTCTTC.

The chain is built from TRBV9 and TRBJ2-1, with D possibly matching TRBD2 (6 bases). The germline V and J ends were trimmed by 1 base and 4 bases, with 12 bases remaining between them. The CDR3 is 15 amino acids. CDR1 and CDR2 (germline): SGDLS, YYNGEE. The CDR3 bases are TGTGCCAGCAGCGTAATAAGCGGGCCTTACAATGAGCAGTTCTTC. It translates to CASSVISGPYNEQFF.

Only one count was recorded for this clone. The chain links TRBV18 to TRBJ2-5; TRBD2 matches at 9 bases. Germline trimming cut 3 bases from V and 4 bases from J; bases unmatched to any gene: 9. Looked up from germline, CDR1 is KGHSH and CDR2 is LQKENI. The CDR3 runs to 16 residues. This CDR3 is CASSPGLGLAIETQYF. The CDR3 DNA follows: TGTGCCAGCTCACCGGGACTCGGACTAGCGATAGAGACCCAGTACTTC.

This sequence joins TRBV9 and TRBJ2-1, with D unresolved. CDR1 is SGDLS, CDR2 YYNGEE, per germline. V shed 1 base and J shed 5 bases, with 10 bases lying between them. There are 14 residues in the CDR3. The CDR3: CASSVFGRDNEQFF. The CDR3 bases are TGTGCCAGCAGCGTATTCGGTCGGGACAATGAGCAGTTCTTC. The full variable domain, with the rest looked up from reference TRBV9 and TRBJ2-1, is DSGVTQTPKHLITATGQRVTLRCSPRSGDLSVYWYQQSLDQGLQFLIQYYNGEERAKGNILERFSAQQFPDLHSELNLSSLELGDSALYFCASSVFGRDNEQFFGPGTRLTVL.

This rearrangement joins TRBV7-8 to TRBJ2-3; the match to TRBD2 covers 11 bases. This CDR3 comprises 16 residues. CDR1 SGHVS and CDR2 FQNEAQ come from the germline V gene. The J segment lost 4 bases and the V segment lost 3 bases, leaving 6 bases of the junction unmatched. This chain's CDR3 is CASSLSVAGGADTQYF. The CDR3 DNA reads as TGTGCCAGCAGCTTGTCCGTAGCGGGAGGGGCAGATACGCAGTATTTT.

With respect to this clone: One junction end does not reproduce the germline sequence, and a read error may be involved. The chain joins TRBV5-1 to TRBJ2-7; 8 bases match TRBD1. This CDR3 is built from 18 residues. CDR1 SGHRS and CDR2 YFSETQ come from the germline V gene. CDR3: CASSLGTVGRQGHYEQYF. CDR3 DNA sequence: TGCGCCAGCAGTTTGGGAACGGTCGGGAGACAGGGGCACTACGAGCAGTACTTC.

The chain has TRBV14 and TRBJ2-7; tentatively, D is TRBD2 (6 bases). The CDR3 runs 19 residues. The V gene's germline CDR1 is SGHDN and CDR2 FVKESK. The germline V and J ends were trimmed by 5 bases and 2 bases, with 28 bases remaining between them. The DNA for the CDR3 is TGTGCCAGCAGCACTTCGCCTCCGGGACTTCTGATACCCCCCTACGAGCAGTACTTC. This translates into CASSTSPPGLLIPPYEQYF.

This clone was seen only a few times. This chain links TRBV7-2 with TRBJ2-2, with D perhaps given as TRBD1 or TRBD2 (5 bases each). The V end lost 0 bases, the J end lost 1 base, and 6 bases lay between the germline ends. Germline assignment: CDR1 SGHTA and CDR2 FQGNSA. The CDR3 is 15 residues long. The CDR3 DNA follows: TGTGCCAGCAGCTTAGCGGGGGTGAACACCGGGGAGCTGTTTTTT. This translates into CASSLAGVNTGELFF. The full variable domain, with the rest looked up from reference TRBV7-2 and TRBJ2-2, is GAGVSQSPSNKVTEKGKDVELRCDPISGHTALYWYRQSLGQGLEFLIYFQGNSAPDKSGLPSDRFSAERTGGSVSTLTIQRTQQEDSAVYLCASSLAGVNTGELFFGEGSRLTVL.

The chain carries TRBV29-1 and TRBJ2-5; D may be TRBD2 (6 bases). This CDR3 spans 14 amino acids. CDR1 and CDR2 (germline): SQVTM, ANQGSEA. The V end was cut by 2 bases, the J end by 7 bases, with 17 bases between. As DNA, the CDR3 is TGCAGCGTTGAAAATCCGCCGGTGGGGGGGACCCAGTACTTC. It translates to CSVENPPVGGTQYF.

J is TRBJ2-1 and V is TRBV7-6, with D tentatively TRBD1 (6 bases). Looked up from germline, CDR1 is SGHVS and CDR2 is FNYEAQ. This CDR3 contains 13 residues. Trimming removed 3 bases from V and 9 bases from J, with 12 bases in between. The CDR3 sequence is CASSLQGYGEQFF. The CDR3, as DNA: TGTGCCAGCAGCTTGCAGGGGTACGGTGAGCAGTTCTTC.

V gene TRBV5-4 combines with J gene TRBJ1-1; D unclear. Germline V CDR1 and CDR2: SGHNT, YYREEE (reference sequence). CDR3 length: 13 amino acids. The germline V and J ends were trimmed by 4 bases and 3 bases, with 10 bases remaining between them. CDR3 residues: CASSIDPHTEAFF. For the CDR3, the DNA is TGTGCCAGCAGCATCGACCCCCACACTGAAGCTTTCTTT.